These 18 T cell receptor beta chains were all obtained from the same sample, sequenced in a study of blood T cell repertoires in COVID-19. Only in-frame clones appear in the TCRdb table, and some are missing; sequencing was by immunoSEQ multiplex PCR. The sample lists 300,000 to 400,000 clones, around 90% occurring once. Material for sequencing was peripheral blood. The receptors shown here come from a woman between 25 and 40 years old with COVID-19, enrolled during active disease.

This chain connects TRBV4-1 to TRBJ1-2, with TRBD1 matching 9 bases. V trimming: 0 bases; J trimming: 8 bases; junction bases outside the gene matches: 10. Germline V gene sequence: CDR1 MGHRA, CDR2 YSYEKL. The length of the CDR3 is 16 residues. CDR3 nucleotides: TGCGCCAGCAGCCAAGATTTCGGGACAGGGCTTGGAGGCTACACCTTC. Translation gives CASSQDFGTGLGGYTF.

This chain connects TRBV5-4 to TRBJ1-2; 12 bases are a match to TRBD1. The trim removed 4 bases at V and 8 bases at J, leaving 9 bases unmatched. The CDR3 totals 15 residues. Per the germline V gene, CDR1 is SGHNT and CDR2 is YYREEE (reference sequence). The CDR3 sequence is CASSGGTGGDRGYTF. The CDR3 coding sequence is TGTGCCAGCAGCGGGGGGACAGGGGGCGATAGGGGCTACACCTTC.

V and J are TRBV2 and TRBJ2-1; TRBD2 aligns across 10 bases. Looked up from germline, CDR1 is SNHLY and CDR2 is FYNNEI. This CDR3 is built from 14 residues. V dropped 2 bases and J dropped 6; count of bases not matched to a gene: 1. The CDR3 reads CASSEWTSGNEQFF. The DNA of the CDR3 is TGTGCCAGCAGTGAATGGACTAGCGGCAATGAGCAGTTCTTC.

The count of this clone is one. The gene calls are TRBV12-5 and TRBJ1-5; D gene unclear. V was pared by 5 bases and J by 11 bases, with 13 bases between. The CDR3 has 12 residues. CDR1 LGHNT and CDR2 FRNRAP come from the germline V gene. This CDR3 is CASGPPGRSQHF. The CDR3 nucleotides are TGTGCTAGTGGTCCCCCGGGGAGGTCCCAGCATTTT.

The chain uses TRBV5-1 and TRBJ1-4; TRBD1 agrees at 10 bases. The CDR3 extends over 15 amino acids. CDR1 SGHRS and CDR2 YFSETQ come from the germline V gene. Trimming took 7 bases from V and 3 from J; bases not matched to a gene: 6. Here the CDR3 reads CASSTGGLSNEKLFF. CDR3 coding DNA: TGCGCCAGCTCGACAGGGGGCCTCTCTAATGAAAAACTGTTTTTT.

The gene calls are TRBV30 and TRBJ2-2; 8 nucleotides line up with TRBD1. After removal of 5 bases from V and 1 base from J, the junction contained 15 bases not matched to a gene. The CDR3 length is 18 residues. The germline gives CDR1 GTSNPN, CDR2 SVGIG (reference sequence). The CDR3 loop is CAWLPGQAVIENTGELFF. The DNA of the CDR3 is TGTGCCTGGCTTCCGGGACAGGCCGTCATTGAGAACACCGGGGAGCTGTTTTTT.

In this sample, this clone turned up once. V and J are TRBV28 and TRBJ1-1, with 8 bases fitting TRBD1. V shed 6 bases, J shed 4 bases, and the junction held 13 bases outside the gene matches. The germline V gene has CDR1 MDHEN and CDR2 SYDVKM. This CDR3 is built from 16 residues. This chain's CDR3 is CASSTPRQGKGTEAFF. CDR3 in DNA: TGTGCCAGCAGCACTCCTCGACAGGGGAAGGGCACTGAAGCTTTCTTT.

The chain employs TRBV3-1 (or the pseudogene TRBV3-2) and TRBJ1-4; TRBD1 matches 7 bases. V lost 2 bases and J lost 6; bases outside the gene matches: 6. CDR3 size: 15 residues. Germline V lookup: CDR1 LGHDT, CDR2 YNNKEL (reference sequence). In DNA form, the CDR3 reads TGTGCCAGCAGCCAACAGACAGGGTACGATGAAAAACTGTTTTTT. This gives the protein CASSQQTGYDEKLFF.

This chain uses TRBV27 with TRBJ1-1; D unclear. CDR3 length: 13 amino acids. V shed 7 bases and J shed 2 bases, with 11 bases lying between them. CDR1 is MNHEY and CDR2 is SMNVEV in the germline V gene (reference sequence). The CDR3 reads CASIREGNTEAFF. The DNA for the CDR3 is TGTGCCAGCATCCGGGAGGGTAACACTGAAGCTTTCTTT.

CDR3 loop: CASSFPVVVNNEQFF. The CDR3 coding sequence is TGTGCCAGCAGCTTTCCAGTGGTCGTCAACAATGAGCAGTTCTTC. V usage is TRBV7-8 and J usage is TRBJ2-1; no firm D call. Looked up from germline, CDR1 is SGHVS and CDR2 is FQNEAQ. V was cut by 3 bases and J by 5 bases, with 14 bases left in between. This CDR3 has 15 residues.

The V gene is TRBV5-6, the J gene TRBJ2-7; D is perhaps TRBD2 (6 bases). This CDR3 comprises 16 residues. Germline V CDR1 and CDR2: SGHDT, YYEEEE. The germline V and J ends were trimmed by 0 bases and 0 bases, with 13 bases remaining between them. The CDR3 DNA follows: TGTGCCAGCAGCTTGGGGGGCGGGGTCCTCTCCTACGAGCAGTACTTC. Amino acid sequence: CASSLGGGVLSYEQYF.

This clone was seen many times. CDR3 nucleotide sequence: TGTGCCAGCAGTGAAGGGACTACAGATACGCAGTATTTT. As protein: CASSEGTTDTQYF. V and J are TRBV6-4 and TRBJ2-3; a weak D match, TRBD2 (6 bases). This CDR3 contains 13 residues. The germline V gene encodes CDR1 MRHNA and CDR2 SNTAGT. V was trimmed by 3 bases and J by 3 bases, leaving 7 bases between them.

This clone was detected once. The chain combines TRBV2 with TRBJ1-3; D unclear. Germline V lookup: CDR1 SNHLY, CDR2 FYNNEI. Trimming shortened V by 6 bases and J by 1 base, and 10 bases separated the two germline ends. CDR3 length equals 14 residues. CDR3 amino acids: CASRPGTSGNTIYF. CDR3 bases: TGTGCCAGCAGGCCGGGTACGTCTGGAAACACCATATATTTT.

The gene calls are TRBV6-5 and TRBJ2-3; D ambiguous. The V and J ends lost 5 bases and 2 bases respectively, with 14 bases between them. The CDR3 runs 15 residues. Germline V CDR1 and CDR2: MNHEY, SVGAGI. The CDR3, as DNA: TGTGCCAGCAGTAGCGCCGGGTCACACACAGATACGCAGTATTTT. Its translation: CASSSAGSHTDTQYF.

CDR3 protein: CATSRDRDSSANVLTF. CDR3 bases: TGTGCCACCAGCAGAGATAGGGACTCCTCGGCCAACGTCCTGACTTTC. The chain combines TRBV15 with TRBJ2-6; perhaps TRBD2 as D (6 bases). This CDR3 has 16 residues. V was clipped by 0 bases and J by 6 bases, with 12 bases between them. From germline, CDR1 is LNHNV and CDR2 YYDKDF (reference sequence).

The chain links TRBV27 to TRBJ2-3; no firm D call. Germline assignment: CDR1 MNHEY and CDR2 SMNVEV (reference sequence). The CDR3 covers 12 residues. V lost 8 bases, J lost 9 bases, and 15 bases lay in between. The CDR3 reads CASGLVDSTQYF. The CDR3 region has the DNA TGTGCCAGCGGTCTCGTAGATAGCACGCAGTATTTT.

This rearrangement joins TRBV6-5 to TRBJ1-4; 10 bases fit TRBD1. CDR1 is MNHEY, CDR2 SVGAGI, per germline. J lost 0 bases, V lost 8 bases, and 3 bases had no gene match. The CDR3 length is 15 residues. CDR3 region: CASSGTGATNEKLFF. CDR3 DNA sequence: TGTGCCAGCTCCGGGACAGGGGCAACTAATGAAAAACTGTTTTTT.

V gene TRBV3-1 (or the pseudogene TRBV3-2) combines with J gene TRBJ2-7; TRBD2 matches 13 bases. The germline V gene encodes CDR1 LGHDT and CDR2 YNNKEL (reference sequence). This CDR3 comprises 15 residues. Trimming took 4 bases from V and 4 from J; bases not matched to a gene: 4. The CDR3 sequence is CASSLGTSGAYEQYF. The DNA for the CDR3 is TGTGCCAGCAGCCTTGGGACTAGCGGGGCTTACGAGCAGTACTTC.